Sequencing of this TCR beta chain was carried out in a study of blood T cell repertoires in COVID-19 (dated by TCRdb to 2020 to 2021). Regarding the complete study: Samples from collaborators originated in the United States, Italy and Spain and spanned both the acute and convalescent phases of COVID-19. The material from the prospective study consisted of cDNA or gDNA derived from T cells, B-cell-depleted T cells, or PBMCs. Deeply sampled blood TCRbeta repertoires from subjects exposed to, actively infected with, or recovered from COVID-19 were included in the dataset. The samples were drawn from the first 160 participants of the ongoing ImmuneRACE study and from about 1,200 subjects provided by 6 global collaborators. Where available, HLA class I and class II types were obtained from metadata supplied by the sample provider rather than from assay-based typing. The repertoires were released in a freely available public database meant as a resource for research on the immune response to SARS-CoV-2. Nearly every sample came with metadata listing a de-identified subject ID, COVID-19 status, age in years and sex. The research as a whole found: Clinical and demographic metadata were provided uncurated, with the amount varying by source and participant.

Whole blood was collected in K2EDTA tubes by collaborating institutions according to the institutions' own protocols. For TCRbeta analysis, collaborator samples were shipped as frozen whole blood, as isolated PBMCs, or as DNA extracted from either sample type. TCRbeta CDR3 regions were amplified from genomic DNA using the immunoSEQ Assay, a bias-controlled multiplex PCR. Turning to the authors' computational methods: The number of nucleated cells in each sample was estimated from the amplification of reference gene primers within the assay. To quantify the absolute abundance of each unique TCRbeta CDR3 rearrangement, sequence reads were collapsed and filtered. Productive Simpson clonality was computed per sample as the square root of Simpson's diversity index over productive rearrangements. The clones in this table, taken by TCRdb from immuneACCESS, are in-frame only. Not every clone is retained; where verified, under half of the shortfall comes from an unresolved V gene, and the cause of the rest is unknown. V and J calls and clone size are given by that table; D and trimming were obtained from the DNA. The sample records 40,000 or so clones, roughly 90% of which are singletons. The ten top clones hold around 8.2% of the sample.

This clone was picked up a small number of times. No antigen is known for it. Per-nucleotide qualities are absent, and no much larger clonotype sits a single base away. This sequence was found in a man in his 60s with active COVID-19. Source material: peripheral blood.

The CDR3 is CAISAGAGTYEQYF. The bases read TGTGCCATCAGTGCGGGCGCGGGGACCTACGAGCAGTACTTC. This chain joins TRBV10-3 to TRBJ2-7; a tentative D call is TRBD2 (6 bases match). There are 14 amino acids in the CDR3, from cysteine to phenylalanine inclusive. Only the CDR3 portion is preserved as DNA: 42 bases, with reading frame beginning at the first base. V loses 4 bases, J loses 2 bases, and the germline ends lie 12 bases apart. Sequences ENHRY (CDR1) and SYGVKD (CDR2) are obtained from the germline V gene.